The 3 T cell receptor beta chains presented below share a single source sample, sequenced in a study of blood T cell repertoires in COVID-19. The method was immunoSEQ multiplex PCR; TCRdb's version includes in-frame clones alone and lacks a portion of them. Found here are 70,000 or so clones, 70% to 90% of them singletons; the top ten hold 4.1%. The sequencing input was peripheral blood. The source is a man aged 45 to 65 with acute or convalescent COVID-19.

V and J are TRBV30 and TRBJ1-2; D remains unclear. This CDR3 is 13 amino acids long. Germline values: CDR1 GTSNPN, CDR2 SVGIG (reference sequence). V was clipped by 1 base and J by 4 bases, with 10 bases between them. This chain's CDR3 is CAWSAEQTYGYTF. The CDR3 DNA is TGTGCCTGGAGTGCGGAACAGACCTATGGCTACACCTTC.

This clone has a single count. The chain joins TRBV6-5 to TRBJ2-7, with TRBD2 as a possible D gene (5 bases). V lost 0 bases, J lost 2 bases, and 8 bases lay in between. CDR3 size: 14 residues. The germline gives CDR1 MNHEY, CDR2 SVGAGI. The CDR3 protein is CASSYSGMPYEQYF. Written as DNA, the CDR3 is TGTGCCAGCAGTTACTCCGGGATGCCCTACGAGCAGTACTTC.

V is TRBV5-1 and J is TRBJ1-1, with a weak D call TRBD1 (5 bases). V shed 1 base and J shed 1 base, with 11 bases lying between them. The CDR3 loop spans 15 amino acids. Per germline, CDR1 SGHRS and CDR2 YFSETQ. CDR3 sequence reads: CASSLRGEGNTEAFF. CDR3 nucleotide sequence: TGCGCCAGCAGCTTGAGAGGGGAGGGGAACACTGAAGCTTTCTTT.